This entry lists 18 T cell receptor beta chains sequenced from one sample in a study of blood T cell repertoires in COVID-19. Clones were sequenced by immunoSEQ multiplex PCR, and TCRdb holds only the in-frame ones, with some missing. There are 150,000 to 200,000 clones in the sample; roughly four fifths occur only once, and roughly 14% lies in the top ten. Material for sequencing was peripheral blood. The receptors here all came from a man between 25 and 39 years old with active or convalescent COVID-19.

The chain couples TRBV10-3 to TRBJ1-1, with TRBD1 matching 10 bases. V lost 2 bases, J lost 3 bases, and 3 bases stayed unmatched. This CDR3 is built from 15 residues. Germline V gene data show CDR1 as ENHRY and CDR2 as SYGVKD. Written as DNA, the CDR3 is TGTGCCATCAGTGAGGACAGGGGGCTGGACACTGAAGCTTTCTTT. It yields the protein CAISEDRGLDTEAFF.

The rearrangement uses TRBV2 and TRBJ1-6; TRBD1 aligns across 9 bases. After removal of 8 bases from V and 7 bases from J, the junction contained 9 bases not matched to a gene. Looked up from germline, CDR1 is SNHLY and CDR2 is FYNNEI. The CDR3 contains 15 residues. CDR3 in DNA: TGTGCCAGCGGAGGGACAGGGAATGGGAATTCACCCCTCCACTTT. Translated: CASGGTGNGNSPLHF.

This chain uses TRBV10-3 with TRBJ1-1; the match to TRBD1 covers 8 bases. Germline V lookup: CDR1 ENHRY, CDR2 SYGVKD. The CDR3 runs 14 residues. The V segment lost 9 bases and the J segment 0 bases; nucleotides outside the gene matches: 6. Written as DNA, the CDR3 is TGTGCCATACAGGGGGGAGAGATGAACACTGAAGCTTTCTTT. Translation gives CAIQGGEMNTEAFF.

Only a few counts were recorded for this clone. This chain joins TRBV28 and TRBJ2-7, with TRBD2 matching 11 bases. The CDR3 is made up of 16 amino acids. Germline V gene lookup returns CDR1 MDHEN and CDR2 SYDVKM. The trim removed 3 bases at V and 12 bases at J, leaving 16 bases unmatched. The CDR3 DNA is TGTGCCAGCAGTTTGTCCGCCCCATCCCTAGCGGGGGGCCTGTACGTC. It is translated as CASSLSAPSLAGGLYV.

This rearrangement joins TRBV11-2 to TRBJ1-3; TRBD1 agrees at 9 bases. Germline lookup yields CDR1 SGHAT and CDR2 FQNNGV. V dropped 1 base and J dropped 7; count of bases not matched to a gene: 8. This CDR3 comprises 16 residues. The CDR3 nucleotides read TGTGCCAGCAGCTTAGGCCGGGACAGGGCAATCAACACCATATATTTT. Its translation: CASSLGRDRAINTIYF.

This CDR3 is CATSDGGVGTDTQYF. DNA for the CDR3: TGTGCCACCAGTGATGGAGGGGTCGGGACAGATACGCAGTATTTT. The genes are TRBV24-1 and TRBJ2-3; a possible D gene is TRBD2 (6 bases). Between the trimmed V and J ends, which lost 3 bases and 3 bases, there was a span of 12 bases. Per germline, CDR1 KGHDR and CDR2 SFDVKD. There are 15 residues in the CDR3.

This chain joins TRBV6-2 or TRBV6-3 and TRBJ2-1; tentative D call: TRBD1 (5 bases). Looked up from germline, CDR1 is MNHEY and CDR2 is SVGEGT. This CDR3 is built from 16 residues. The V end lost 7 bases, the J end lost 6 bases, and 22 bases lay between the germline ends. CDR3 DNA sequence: TGTGCCAGCACCCCCTTGGGGCGATCCCCTCGCAATGAGCAGTTCTTC. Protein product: CASTPLGRSPRNEQFF.

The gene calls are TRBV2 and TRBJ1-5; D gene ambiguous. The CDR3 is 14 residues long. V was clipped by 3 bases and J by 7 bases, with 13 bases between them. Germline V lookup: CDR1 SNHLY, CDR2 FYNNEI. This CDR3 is CASSDLPLLQPQHF. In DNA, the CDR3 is TGTGCCAGCAGTGATCTGCCCCTATTACAGCCCCAGCATTTT.

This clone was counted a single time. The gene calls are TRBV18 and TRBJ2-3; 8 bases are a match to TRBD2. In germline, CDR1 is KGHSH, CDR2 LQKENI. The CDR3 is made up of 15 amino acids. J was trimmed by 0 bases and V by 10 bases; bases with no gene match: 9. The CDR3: CATRLSGASTDTQYF. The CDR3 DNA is TGTGCCACTCGTCTTAGCGGGGCCAGCACAGATACGCAGTATTTT.

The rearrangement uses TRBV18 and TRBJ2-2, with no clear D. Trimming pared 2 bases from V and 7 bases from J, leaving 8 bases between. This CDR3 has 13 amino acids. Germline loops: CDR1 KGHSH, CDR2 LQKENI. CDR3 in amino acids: CASSPAPNGELFF. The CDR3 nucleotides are TGTGCCAGCTCACCAGCGCCCAACGGGGAGCTGTTTTTT.

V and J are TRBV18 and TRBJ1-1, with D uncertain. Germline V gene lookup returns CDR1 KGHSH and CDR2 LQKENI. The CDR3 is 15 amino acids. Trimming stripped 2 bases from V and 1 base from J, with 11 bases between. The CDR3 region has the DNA TGTGCCAGCTCACCATTCGGGTTAAGGAACACTGAAGCTTTCTTT. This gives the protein CASSPFGLRNTEAFF. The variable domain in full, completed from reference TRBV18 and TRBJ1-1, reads NAGVMQNPRHLVRRRGQEARLRCSPMKGHSHVYWYRQLPEEGLKFMVYLQKENIIDESGMPKERFSAEFPKEGPSILRIQQVVRGDSAAYFCASSPFGLRNTEAFFGQGTRLTVV.

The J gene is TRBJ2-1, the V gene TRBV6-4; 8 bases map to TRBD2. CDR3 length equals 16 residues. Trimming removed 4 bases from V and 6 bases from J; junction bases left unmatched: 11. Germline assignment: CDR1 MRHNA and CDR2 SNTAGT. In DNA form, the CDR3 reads TGTGCCAGCAGTGCTGGGGGCCGGGGGGGCCTCAATGAGCAGTTCTTC. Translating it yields CASSAGGRGGLNEQFF.

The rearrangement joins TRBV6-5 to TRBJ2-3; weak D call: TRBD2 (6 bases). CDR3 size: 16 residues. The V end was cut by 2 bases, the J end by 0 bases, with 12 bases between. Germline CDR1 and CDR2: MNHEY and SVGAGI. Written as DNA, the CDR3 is TGTGCCAGCAGTTACGAACCTAGCGTCAGCACAGATACGCAGTATTTT. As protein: CASSYEPSVSTDTQYF.

The CDR3 bases are TGTGCCAGCAGCGCGGATAGCCTCAGCACAGATACGCAGTATTTT. Translated: CASSADSLSTDTQYF. The chain links TRBV9 to TRBJ2-3, with D unresolved. The ends were cut back, 3 bases at V and 0 bases at J, with 11 bases in the middle. Germline lookup yields CDR1 SGDLS and CDR2 YYNGEE. There are 15 residues in the CDR3.

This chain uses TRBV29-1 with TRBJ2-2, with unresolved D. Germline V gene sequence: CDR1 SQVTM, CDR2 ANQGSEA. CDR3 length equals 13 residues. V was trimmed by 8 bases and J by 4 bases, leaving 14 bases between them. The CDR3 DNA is TGCAGCACTAATAGCCCCGGCACCGGGGAGCTGTTTTTT. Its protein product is CSTNSPGTGELFF.

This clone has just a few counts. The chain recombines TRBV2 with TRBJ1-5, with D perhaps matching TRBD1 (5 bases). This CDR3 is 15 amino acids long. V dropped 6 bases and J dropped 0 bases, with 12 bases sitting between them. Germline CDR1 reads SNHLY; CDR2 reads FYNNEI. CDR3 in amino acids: CASRSTDHSNQPQHF. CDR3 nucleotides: TGTGCCAGCAGATCGACAGATCATAGCAATCAGCCCCAGCATTTT.

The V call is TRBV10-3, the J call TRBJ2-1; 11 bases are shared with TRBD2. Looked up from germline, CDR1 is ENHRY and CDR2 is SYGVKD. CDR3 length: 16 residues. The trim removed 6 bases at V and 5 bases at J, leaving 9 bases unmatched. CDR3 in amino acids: CAIRPILAGVDNEQFF. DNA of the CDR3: TGTGCCATCAGGCCGATACTAGCGGGAGTCGACAATGAGCAGTTCTTC.

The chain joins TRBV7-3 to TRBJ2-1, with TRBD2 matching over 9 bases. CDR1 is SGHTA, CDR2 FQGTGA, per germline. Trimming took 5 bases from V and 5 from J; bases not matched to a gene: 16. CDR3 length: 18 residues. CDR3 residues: CASSQWPLGGGANNEQFF. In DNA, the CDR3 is TGTGCCAGCAGCCAATGGCCTTTGGGCGGGGGGGCCAACAATGAGCAGTTCTTC. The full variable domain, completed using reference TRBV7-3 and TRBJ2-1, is GAGVSQTPSNKVTEKGKYVELRCDPISGHTALYWYRQSLGQGPEFLIYFQGTGAADDSGLPNDRFFAVRPEGSVSTLKIQRTERGDSAVYLCASSQWPLGGGANNEQFFGPGTRLTVL.